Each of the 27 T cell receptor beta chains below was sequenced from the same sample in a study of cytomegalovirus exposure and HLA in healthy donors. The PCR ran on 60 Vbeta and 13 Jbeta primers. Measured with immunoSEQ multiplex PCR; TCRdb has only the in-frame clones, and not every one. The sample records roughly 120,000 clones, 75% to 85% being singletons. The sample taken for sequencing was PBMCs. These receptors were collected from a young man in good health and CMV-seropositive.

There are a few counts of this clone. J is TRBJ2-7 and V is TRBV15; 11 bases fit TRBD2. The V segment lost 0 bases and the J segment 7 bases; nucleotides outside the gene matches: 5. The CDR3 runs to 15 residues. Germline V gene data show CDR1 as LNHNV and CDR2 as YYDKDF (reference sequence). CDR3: CATSRDGLAGEEQYF. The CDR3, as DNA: TGTGCCACCAGCAGAGATGGACTAGCGGGTGAAGAGCAGTACTTC.

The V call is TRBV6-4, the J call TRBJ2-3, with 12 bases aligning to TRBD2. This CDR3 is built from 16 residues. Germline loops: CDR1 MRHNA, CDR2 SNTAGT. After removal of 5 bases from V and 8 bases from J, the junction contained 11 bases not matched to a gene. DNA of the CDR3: TGTGCCAGCAGTCTGTCTAGCGGGGGGGGCCCTAGTACGCAGTATTTT. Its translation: CASSLSSGGGPSTQYF.

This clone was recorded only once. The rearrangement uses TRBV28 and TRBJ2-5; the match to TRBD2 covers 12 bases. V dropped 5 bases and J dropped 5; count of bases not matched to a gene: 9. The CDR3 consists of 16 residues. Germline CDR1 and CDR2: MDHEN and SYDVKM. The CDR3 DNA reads TGTGCCAGCAGTCCCCTAGCGGGAGGGCCGTGGGAGACCCAGTACTTC. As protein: CASSPLAGGPWETQYF.

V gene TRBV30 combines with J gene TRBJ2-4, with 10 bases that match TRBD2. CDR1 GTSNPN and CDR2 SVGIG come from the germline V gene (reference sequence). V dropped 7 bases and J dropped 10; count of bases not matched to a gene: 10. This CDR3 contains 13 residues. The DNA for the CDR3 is TGTGCCTCCGGGACTAGCGCAAGGGAGATTCAGTACTTC. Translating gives CASGTSAREIQYF.

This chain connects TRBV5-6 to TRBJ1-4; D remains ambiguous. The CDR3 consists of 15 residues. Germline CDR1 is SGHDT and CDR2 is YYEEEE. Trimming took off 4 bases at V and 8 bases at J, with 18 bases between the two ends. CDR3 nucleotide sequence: TGTGCCAGCAGCCCGGGTAACAAGACTTGGGAAAAACTGTTTTTT. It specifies CASSPGNKTWEKLFF.

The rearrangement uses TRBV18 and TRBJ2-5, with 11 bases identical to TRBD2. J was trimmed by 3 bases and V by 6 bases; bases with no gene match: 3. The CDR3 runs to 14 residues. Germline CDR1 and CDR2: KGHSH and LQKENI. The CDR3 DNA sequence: TGTGCCAGCTCGAGGGGACTAGCGGAAGAGACCCAGTACTTC. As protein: CASSRGLAEETQYF.

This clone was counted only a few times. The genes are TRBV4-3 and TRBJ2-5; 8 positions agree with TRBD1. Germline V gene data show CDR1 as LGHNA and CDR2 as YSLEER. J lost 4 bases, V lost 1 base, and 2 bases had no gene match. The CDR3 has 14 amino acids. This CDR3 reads CASSQARGRETQYF. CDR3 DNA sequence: TGCGCCAGCAGCCAAGCCAGGGGGCGAGAGACCCAGTACTTC.

CDR3 protein: CASRTGLAGGSLQFF. The CDR3 DNA follows: TGTGCCAGCAGAACCGGACTAGCGGGGGGGTCCCTCCAGTTCTTC. This chain links TRBV2 with TRBJ2-1; TRBD2 matches 15 bases. The V gene's germline CDR1 is SNHLY and CDR2 FYNNEI. Trimming at V came to 6 bases and at J to 13 bases, leaving 10 bases not matched to a gene. The length of the CDR3 is 15 residues.

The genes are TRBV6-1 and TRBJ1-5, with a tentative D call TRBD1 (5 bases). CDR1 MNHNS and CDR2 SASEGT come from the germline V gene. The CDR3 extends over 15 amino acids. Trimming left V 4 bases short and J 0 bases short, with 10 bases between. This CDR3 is CASSGGRISNQPQHF. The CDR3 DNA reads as TGTGCCAGCAGTGGGGGCCGAATTAGCAATCAGCCCCAGCATTTT.

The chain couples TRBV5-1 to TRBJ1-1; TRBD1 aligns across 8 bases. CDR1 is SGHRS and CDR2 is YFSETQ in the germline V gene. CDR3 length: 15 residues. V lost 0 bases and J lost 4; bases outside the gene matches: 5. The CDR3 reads CASSLARRGPTEAFF. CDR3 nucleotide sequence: TGCGCCAGCAGCTTGGCTCGCAGGGGGCCCACTGAAGCTTTCTTT.

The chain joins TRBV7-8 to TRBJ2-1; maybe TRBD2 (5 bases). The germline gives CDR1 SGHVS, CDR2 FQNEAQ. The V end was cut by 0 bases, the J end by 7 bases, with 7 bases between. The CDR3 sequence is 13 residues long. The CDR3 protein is CASSLAGLNEQFF. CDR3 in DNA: TGTGCCAGCAGCTTAGCCGGACTTAATGAGCAGTTCTTC.

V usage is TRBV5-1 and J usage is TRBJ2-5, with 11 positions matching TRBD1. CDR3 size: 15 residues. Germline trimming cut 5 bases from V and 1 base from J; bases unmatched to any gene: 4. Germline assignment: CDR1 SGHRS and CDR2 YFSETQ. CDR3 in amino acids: CASSGTGGIQETQYF. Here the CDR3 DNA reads TGCGCCAGCAGTGGGACAGGGGGTATCCAAGAGACCCAGTACTTC.

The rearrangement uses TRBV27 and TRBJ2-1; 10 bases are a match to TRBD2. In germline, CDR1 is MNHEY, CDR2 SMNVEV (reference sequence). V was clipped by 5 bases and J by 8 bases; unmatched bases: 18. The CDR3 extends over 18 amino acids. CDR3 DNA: TGTGCCAGCAGTCCATTCTCGATTCTAGCGGGGGAGGTAGATGAGCAGTTCTTC. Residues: CASSPFSILAGEVDEQFF.

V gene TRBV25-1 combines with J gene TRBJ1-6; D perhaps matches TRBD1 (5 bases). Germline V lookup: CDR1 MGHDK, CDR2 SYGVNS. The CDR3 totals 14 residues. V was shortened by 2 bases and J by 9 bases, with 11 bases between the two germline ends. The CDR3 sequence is CASSERWRGSPLHF. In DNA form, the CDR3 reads TGTGCCAGCAGTGAACGTTGGAGGGGTTCACCCCTCCACTTT.

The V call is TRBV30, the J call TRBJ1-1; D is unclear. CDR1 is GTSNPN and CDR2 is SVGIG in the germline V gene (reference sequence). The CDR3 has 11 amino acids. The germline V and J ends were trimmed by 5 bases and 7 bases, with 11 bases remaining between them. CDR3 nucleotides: TGTGCCTGGGGAGACTTAAATGAAGCTTTCTTT. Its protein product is CAWGDLNEAFF.

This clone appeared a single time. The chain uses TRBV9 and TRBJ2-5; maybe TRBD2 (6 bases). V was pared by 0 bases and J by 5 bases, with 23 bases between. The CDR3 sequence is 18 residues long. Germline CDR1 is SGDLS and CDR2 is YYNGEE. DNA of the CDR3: TGTGCCAGCAGCGTAGAGGGCCAGCGGGTGGCCTTCGGGGAGACCCAGTACTTC. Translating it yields CASSVEGQRVAFGETQYF.

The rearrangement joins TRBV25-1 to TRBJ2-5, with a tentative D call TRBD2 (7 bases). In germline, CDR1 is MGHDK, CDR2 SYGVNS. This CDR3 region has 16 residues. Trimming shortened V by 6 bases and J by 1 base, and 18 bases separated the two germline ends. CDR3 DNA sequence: TGTGCCAGCAGCGAGGGGGGGGGAACTACCCAAGAGACCCAGTACTTC. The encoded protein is CASSEGGGTTQETQYF. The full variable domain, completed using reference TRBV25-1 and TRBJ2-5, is EADIYQTPRYLVIGTGKKITLECSQTMGHDKMYWYQQDPGMELHLIHYSYGVNSTEKGDLSSESTVSRIRTEHFPLTLESARPSHTSQYLCASSEGGGTTQETQYFGPGTRLLVL.

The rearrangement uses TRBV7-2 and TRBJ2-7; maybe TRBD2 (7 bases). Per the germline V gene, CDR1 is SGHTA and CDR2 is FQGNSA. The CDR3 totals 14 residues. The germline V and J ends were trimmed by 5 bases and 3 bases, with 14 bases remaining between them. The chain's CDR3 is CASSVPGGLYEQYF. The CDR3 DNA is TGTGCCAGCAGCGTCCCCGGGGGGCTCTACGAGCAGTACTTC.

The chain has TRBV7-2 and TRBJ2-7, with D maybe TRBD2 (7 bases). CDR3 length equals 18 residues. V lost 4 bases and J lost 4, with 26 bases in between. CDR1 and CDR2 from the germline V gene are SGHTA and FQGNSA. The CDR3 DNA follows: TGTGCCAGCAGCTCTAGGCGGGGGTCGAGGGGGGGCATTTACGAGCAGTACTTC. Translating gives CASSSRRGSRGGIYEQYF.

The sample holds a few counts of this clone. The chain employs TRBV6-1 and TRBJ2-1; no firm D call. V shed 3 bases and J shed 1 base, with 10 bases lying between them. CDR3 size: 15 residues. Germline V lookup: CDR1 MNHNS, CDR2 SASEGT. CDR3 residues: CASSDVSGSYNEQFF. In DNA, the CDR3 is TGTGCCAGCAGTGATGTCTCGGGTTCCTACAATGAGCAGTTCTTC.

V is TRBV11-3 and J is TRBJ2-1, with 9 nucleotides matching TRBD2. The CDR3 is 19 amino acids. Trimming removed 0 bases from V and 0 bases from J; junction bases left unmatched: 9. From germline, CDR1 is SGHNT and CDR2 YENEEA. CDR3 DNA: TGTGCCAGCAGCTTAGAGGGGGCTAGCGGGGTGTTCTCCTACAATGAGCAGTTCTTC. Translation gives CASSLEGASGVFSYNEQFF.

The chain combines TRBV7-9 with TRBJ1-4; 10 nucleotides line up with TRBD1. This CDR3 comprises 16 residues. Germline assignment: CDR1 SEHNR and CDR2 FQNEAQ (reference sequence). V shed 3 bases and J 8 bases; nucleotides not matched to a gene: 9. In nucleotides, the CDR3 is TGTGCCAGCAGCTTGGGACAGGGGCCGAGGGTGGAAAAACTGTTTTTT. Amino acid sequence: CASSLGQGPRVEKLFF. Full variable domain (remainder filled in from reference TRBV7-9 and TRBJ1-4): DTGVSQNPRHKITKRGQNVTFRCDPISEHNRLYWYRQTLGQGPEFLTYFQNEAQLEKSRLLSDRFSAERPKGSFSTLEIQRTEQGDSAMYLCASSLGQGPRVEKLFFGSGTQLSVL.

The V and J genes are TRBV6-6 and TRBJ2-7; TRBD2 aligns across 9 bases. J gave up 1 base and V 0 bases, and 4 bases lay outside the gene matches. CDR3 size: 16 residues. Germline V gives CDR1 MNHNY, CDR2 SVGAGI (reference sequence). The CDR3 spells CASSYSAGGPSYEQYF. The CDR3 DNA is TGTGCCAGCAGTTACTCCGCGGGAGGGCCATCCTACGAGCAGTACTTC.

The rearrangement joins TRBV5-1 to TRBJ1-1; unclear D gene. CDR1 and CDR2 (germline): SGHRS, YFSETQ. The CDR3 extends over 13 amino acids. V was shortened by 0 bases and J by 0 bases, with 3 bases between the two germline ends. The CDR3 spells CASSLDMNTEAFF. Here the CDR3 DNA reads TGCGCCAGCAGCTTGGATATGAACACTGAAGCTTTCTTT.

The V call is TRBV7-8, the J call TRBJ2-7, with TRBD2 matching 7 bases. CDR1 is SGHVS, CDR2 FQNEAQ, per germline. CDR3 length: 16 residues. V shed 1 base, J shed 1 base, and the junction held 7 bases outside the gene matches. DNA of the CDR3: TGTGCCAGCAGCTTAGGGGCGGGGGTCGTTTCCTACGAGCAGTACTTC. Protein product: CASSLGAGVVSYEQYF.

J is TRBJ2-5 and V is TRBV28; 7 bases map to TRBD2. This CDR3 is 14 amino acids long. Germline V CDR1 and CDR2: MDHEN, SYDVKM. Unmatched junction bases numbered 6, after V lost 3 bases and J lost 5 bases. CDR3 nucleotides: TGTGCCAGCAGTTTCGGGGGGTTCGAGGAGACCCAGTACTTC. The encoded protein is CASSFGGFEETQYF.

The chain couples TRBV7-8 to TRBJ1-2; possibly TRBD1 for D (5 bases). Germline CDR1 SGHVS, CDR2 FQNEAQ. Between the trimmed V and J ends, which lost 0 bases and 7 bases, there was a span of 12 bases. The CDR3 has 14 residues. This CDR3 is CASSLAGGKLGYTF. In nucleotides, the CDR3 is TGTGCCAGCAGCTTAGCGGGGGGGAAGCTTGGCTACACCTTC.